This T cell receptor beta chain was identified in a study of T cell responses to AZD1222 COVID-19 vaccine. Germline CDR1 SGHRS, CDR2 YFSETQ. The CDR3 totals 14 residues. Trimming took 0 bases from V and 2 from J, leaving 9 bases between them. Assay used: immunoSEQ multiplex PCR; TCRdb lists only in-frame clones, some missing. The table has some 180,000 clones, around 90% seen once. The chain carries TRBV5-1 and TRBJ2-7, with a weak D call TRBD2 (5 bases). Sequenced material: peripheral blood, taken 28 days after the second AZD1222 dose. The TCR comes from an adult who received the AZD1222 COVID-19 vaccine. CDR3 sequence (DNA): TGCGCCAGCAGCTTGGGGGAGTGGGCCTACGAGCAGTACTTC. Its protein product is CASSLGEWAYEQYF.